This T cell receptor (beta chain) was profiled in a study of Tregs in tolerant kidney transplant recipients. Recipients received nonmyeloablative bone marrow transplants from related graft donors, with transient mixed chimerism. Method: immunoSEQ multiplex PCR; TCRdb's copy keeps in-frame clones and lacks some. The data show tens of thousands of clones, 93% seen once. Between the trimmed V and J ends, which lost 1 base and 0 bases, there was a span of 17 bases. The CDR3 has 18 residues. In germline, CDR1 is SGHNT, CDR2 YENEEA. The TCR originated in a human patient who received a combined kidney and bone marrow transplant. Some T cells could come from the graft donor. J is TRBJ2-3 and V is TRBV11-3; maybe TRBD2 (5 bases). The sequencing here drew on CD4+ T cells from blood (PBMCs), taken 12 months after the transplant. As DNA, the CDR3 is TGTGCCAGCAGCTTAGTGGTCAGTTTAGGACTGAGCACAGATACGCAGTATTTT. The encoded protein is CASSLVVSLGLSTDTQYF.